Sequencing of this TCR beta chain was carried out in a study of cytomegalovirus exposure and HLA in healthy donors. PCR employed 60 Vbeta and 13 Jbeta primers. Sequencing used immunoSEQ multiplex PCR; TCRdb keeps in-frame clones, though not all of them. The sample consists of about 200,000 clones, roughly 84% of them appearing once. Findings of the study overall: V- and J-gene trimming of TCR beta was linked (in a later analysis) to a missense DCLRE1C variant. Immune exposure information available was restricted to CMV serostatus.

The ends were cut back, 1 base at V and 2 bases at J, with 12 bases in the middle. Germline lookup yields CDR1 SGHTA and CDR2 FQGTGA. This CDR3 has 16 amino acids. This clone was observed a few times. Its target is not known. This sequence joins TRBV7-3 and TRBJ2-1; D might be TRBD2 (6 bases). Source material: PBMCs. The clonotype originates from a man aged 50 or older in good health and CMV-seronegative. As DNA, the CDR3 is TGTGCCAGCAGCTTAAGATCCGGGAGTACCTACAATGAGCAGTTCTTC. It is translated as CASSLRSGSTYNEQFF.